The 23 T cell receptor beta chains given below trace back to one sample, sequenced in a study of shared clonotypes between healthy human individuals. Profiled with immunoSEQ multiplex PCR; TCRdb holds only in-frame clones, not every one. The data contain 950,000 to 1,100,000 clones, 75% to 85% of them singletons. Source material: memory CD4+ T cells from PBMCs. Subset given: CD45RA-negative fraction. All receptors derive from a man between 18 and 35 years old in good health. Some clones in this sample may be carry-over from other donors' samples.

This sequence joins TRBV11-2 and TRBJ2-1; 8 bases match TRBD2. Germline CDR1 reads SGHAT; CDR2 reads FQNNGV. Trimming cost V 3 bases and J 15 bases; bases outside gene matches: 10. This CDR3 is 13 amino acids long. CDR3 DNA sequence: TGTGCCAGCAGCTTTTTCGGGGGGGGCCGGGCGTTCTTC. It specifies CASSFFGGGRAFF.

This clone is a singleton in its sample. CDR3 nucleotides: TGTGCCAGTCCTCGTACCGGGACGGCATCCTACGAGCAGTACTTC. It is translated as CASPRTGTASYEQYF. V and J are TRBV27 and TRBJ2-7; perhaps D is TRBD1 or TRBD2 (5 bases each). Trimming removed 9 bases at V and 1 base at J, with 19 bases between. This CDR3 has 15 amino acids. CDR1 is MNHEY, CDR2 SMNVEV, per germline (reference sequence).

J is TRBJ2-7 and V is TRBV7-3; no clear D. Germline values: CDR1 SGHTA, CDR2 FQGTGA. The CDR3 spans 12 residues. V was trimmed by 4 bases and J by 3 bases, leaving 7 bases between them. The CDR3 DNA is TGTGCCAGCAGCTACAATGGCTACGAGCAGTACTTC. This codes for CASSYNGYEQYF. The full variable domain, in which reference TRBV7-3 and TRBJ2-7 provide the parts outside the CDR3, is GAGVSQTPSNKVTEKGKYVELRCDPISGHTALYWYRQSLGQGPEFLIYFQGTGAADDSGLPNDRFFAVRPEGSVSTLKIQRTERGDSAVYLCASSYNGYEQYFGPGTRLTVT.

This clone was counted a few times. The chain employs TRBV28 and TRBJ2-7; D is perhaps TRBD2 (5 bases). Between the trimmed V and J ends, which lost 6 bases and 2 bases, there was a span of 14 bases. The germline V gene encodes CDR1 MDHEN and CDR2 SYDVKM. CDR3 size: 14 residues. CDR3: CASSSDSNPYEQYF. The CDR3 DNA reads TGTGCCAGCAGCTCGGACTCAAACCCCTACGAGCAGTACTTC.

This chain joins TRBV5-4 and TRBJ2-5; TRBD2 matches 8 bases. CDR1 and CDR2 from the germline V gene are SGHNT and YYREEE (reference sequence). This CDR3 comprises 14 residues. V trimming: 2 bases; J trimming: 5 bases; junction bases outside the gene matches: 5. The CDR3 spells CASSFSGTRETQYF. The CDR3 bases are TGTGCCAGCAGCTTTAGCGGGACAAGGGAGACCCAGTACTTC.

The CDR3, as DNA: TGTGCCAGCAGTGAGGGACAGGCAAACCCAGATACGCAGTATTTT. This translates into CASSEGQANPDTQYF. The genes are TRBV28 and TRBJ2-3; 8 bases are a match to TRBD1. The CDR3 totals 15 residues. Germline loops: CDR1 MDHEN, CDR2 SYDVKM. Trimming cost V 5 bases and J 4 bases; bases outside gene matches: 8. Combining the CDR3 with reference TRBV28 and TRBJ2-3 gives the whole variable domain DVKVTQSSRYLVKRTGEKVFLECVQDMDHENMFWYRQDPGLGLRLIYFSYDVKMKEKGDIPEGYSVSREKKERFSLILESASTNQTSMYLCASSEGQANPDTQYFGPGTRLTVL.

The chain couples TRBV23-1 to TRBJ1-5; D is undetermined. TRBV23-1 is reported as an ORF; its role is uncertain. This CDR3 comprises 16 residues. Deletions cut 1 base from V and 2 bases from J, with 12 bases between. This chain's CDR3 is CASSQCGTRGNQPQHF. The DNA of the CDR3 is TGCGCCAGCAGTCAATGTGGCACGAGGGGCAATCAGCCCCAGCATTTT.

The CDR3 coding sequence is TGCGCCAGCAGACCCCTAGCGGGGAGCACAGATACGCAGTATTTT. It codes for CASRPLAGSTDTQYF. The chain employs TRBV5-1 and TRBJ2-3; 9 nucleotides match TRBD2. This CDR3 is built from 15 residues. J gave up 0 bases and V 5 bases, and 4 bases lay outside the gene matches. Per the germline V gene, CDR1 is SGHRS and CDR2 is YFSETQ. Full variable domain (rest looked up from reference TRBV5-1 and TRBJ2-3): KAGVTQTPRYLIKTRGQQVTLSCSPISGHRSVSWYQQTPGQGLQFLFEYFSETQRNKGNFPGRFSGRQFSNSRSEMNVSTLELGDSALYLCASRPLAGSTDTQYFGPGTRLTVL.

The DNA of the CDR3 is TGTGCCAGCAGGACAAGCGGGGGCGAGCAGTTCTTC. This gives the protein CASRTSGGEQFF. The V call is TRBV27, the J call TRBJ2-1; TRBD2 aligns across 8 bases. Germline V gives CDR1 MNHEY, CDR2 SMNVEV (reference sequence). Losses at the gene ends were 6 bases for V and 10 bases for J; bases not matched to a gene: 5. The CDR3 spans 12 residues.

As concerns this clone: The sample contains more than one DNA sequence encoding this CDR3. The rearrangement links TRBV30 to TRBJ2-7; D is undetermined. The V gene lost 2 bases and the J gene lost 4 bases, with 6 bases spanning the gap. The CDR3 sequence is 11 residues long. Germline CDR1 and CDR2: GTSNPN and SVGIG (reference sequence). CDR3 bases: TGTGCCTGGAGTACCCCATACGAGCAGTACTTC. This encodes CAWSTPYEQYF.

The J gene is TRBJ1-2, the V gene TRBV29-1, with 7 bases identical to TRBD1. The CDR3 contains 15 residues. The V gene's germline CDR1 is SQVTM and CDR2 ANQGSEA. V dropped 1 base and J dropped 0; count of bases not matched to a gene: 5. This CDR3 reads CSVEVYRGTNYGYTF. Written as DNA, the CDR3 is TGCAGCGTTGAAGTATACAGGGGAACTAACTATGGCTACACCTTC.

CDR3 amino acids: CASSSGGQGLETQYF. For the CDR3, the DNA is TGTGCCAGCAGCTCGGGGGGACAGGGTCTAGAGACCCAGTACTTC. The J gene is TRBJ2-5, the V gene TRBV7-2, with 9 nucleotides matching TRBD1. V trimming: 4 bases; J trimming: 4 bases; junction bases outside the gene matches: 7. This CDR3 has 15 amino acids. Germline V lookup: CDR1 SGHTA, CDR2 FQGNSA.

DNA of the CDR3: TGTGCCAGCAGCCAATTGTCGGGAGCGGGGTGGGCCTACGAGCAGTACTTC. Amino acids: CASSQLSGAGWAYEQYF. V gene TRBV5-8 combines with J gene TRBJ2-7; 7 bases agree with TRBD2. CDR1 and CDR2 (germline): SGHTS, YDEGEE. The CDR3 has 17 amino acids. V lost 4 bases and J lost 2; bases outside the gene matches: 15.

The CDR3 bases are TGTGCCAGCACCTACAATCAGCCCCAGCATTTT. This translates into CASTYNQPQHF. The chain combines TRBV27 with TRBJ1-5; no firm D call. This CDR3 is built from 11 residues. The germline gives CDR1 MNHEY, CDR2 SMNVEV (reference sequence). V was trimmed by 7 bases and J by 3 bases, leaving 4 bases between them.

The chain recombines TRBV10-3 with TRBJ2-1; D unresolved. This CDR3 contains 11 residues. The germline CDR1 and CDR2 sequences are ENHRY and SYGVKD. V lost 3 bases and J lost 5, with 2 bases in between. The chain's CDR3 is CAISDDNEQFF. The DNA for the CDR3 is TGTGCCATCAGTGATGACAATGAGCAGTTCTTC.

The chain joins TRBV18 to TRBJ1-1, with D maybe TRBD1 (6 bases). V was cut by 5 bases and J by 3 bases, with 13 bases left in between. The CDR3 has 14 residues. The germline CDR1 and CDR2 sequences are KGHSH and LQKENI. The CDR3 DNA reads TGTGCCAGCTCAAGAATACAGGGATACACTGAAGCTTTCTTT. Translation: CASSRIQGYTEAFF.

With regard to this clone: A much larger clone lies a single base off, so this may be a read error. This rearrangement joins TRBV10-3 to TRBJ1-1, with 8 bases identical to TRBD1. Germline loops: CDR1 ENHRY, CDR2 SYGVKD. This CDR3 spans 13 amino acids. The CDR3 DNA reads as TGTGCGGGGGCAGGGGGCAAAGATGCTGAAGCTTTCTTT. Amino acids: CAGAGGKDAEAFF.

CDR3 in amino acids: CASIRPQGLEAFF. DNA of the CDR3: TGTGCCAGCATCCGACCCCAGGGGTTGGAAGCTTTCTTT. The chain uses TRBV28 and TRBJ1-1, with D possibly matching TRBD1 (6 bases). The CDR3 loop spans 13 amino acids. Per the germline V gene, CDR1 is MDHEN and CDR2 is SYDVKM. The ends were cut back, 7 bases at V and 8 bases at J, with 17 bases in the middle.

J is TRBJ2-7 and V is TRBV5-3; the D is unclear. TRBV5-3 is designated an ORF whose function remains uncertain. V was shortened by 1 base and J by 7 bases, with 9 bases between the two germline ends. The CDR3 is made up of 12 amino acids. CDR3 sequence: CARSLWNQEQYF. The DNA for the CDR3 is TGTGCCAGAAGCTTGTGGAATCAGGAGCAGTACTTC.

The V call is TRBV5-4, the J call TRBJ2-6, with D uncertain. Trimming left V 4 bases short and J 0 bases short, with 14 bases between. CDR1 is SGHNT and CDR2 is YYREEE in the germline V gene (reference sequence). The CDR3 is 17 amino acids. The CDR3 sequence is CASSPSRMGSGANVLTF. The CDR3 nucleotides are TGTGCCAGCAGCCCATCGCGGATGGGCTCTGGGGCCAACGTCCTGACTTTC.

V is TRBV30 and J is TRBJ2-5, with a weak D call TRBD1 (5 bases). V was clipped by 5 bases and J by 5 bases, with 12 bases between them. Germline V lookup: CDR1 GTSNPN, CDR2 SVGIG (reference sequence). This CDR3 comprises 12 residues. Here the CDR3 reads CAWQQDSETQYF. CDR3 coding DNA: TGTGCCTGGCAACAGGATTCGGAGACCCAGTACTTC.

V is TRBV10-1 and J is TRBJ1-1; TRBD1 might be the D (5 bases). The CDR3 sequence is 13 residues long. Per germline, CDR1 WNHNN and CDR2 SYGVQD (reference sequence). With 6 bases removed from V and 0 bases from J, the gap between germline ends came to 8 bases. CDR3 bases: TGCGCCAGCAGAGCAGGGATGAACACTGAAGCTTTCTTT. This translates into CASRAGMNTEAFF.

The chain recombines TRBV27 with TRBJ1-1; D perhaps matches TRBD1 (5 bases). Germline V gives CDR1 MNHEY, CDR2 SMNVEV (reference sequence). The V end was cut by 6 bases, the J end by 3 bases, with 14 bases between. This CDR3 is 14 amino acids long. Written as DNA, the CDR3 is TGTGCCAGCAGCTTACAAGGGGTGTACACTGAAGCTTTCTTT. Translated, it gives CASSLQGVYTEAFF.